The 16 T cell receptor beta chains in this list originate from one sample, sequenced in a study of blood T cell repertoires in COVID-19. Produced via immunoSEQ multiplex PCR; TCRdb's table is partial and in-frame only. This table holds about 63,000 clones, roughly 68% found once. Sample: peripheral blood. Source of these receptors: a woman aged 80 or older with acute or convalescent COVID-19.

This clone has a handful of counts. V is TRBV28 and J is TRBJ1-1, with 12 positions matching TRBD1. V dropped 2 bases and J dropped 11; count of bases not matched to a gene: 9. The CDR3 extends over 15 amino acids. Germline V gives CDR1 MDHEN, CDR2 SYDVKM. The CDR3 region is CASSLGGQGASRAFF. The CDR3 nucleotides read TGTGCCAGCAGTTTAGGGGGACAGGGGGCATCTCGGGCTTTCTTT.

V gene TRBV11-2 combines with J gene TRBJ2-5; 10 bases agree with TRBD2. J was trimmed by 1 base and V by 4 bases; bases with no gene match: 12. Germline CDR1 SGHAT, CDR2 FQNNGV. This CDR3 has 18 amino acids. The CDR3 DNA reads TGTGCCAGCAGCTCGGGGTCTAGCGGGAGAATCTCCCAAGAGACCCAGTACTTC. Amino acids: CASSSGSSGRISQETQYF.

The chain links TRBV11-2 to TRBJ2-7, with TRBD2 matching 7 bases. CDR3 length: 15 amino acids. The germline gives CDR1 SGHAT, CDR2 FQNNGV. V shed 1 base, J shed 0 bases, and the junction held 3 bases outside the gene matches. The CDR3, as DNA: TGTGCCAGCAGCTTAGGTAGCGGGTACTCCTACGAGCAGTACTTC. The encoded protein is CASSLGSGYSYEQYF.

This clone was observed a few times. The V gene is TRBV30, the J gene TRBJ1-6; possibly TRBD1 for D (5 bases). Trimming removed 8 bases at V and 12 bases at J, with 8 bases between. The CDR3 spans 9 residues. CDR1 GTSNPN and CDR2 SVGIG come from the germline V gene (reference sequence). This CDR3 is CAAGGPLHF. DNA of the CDR3: TGTGCCGCCGGGGGACCCCTCCACTTT.

J is TRBJ2-3 and V is TRBV27, with 11 positions matching TRBD2. CDR3 length equals 15 residues. Germline V gene sequence: CDR1 MNHEY, CDR2 SMNVEV (reference sequence). V gave up 5 bases and J gave up 2 bases; unmatched junction bases: 3. The CDR3 region is CASSHSGRATDTQYF. The CDR3 DNA reads TGTGCCAGCAGTCATAGCGGGAGGGCCACAGATACGCAGTATTTT.

As regards this clone: The junction shows a germline mismatch at one end, possibly a read error. The chain combines TRBV13 with TRBJ2-1, with 10 bases that match TRBD2. Germline CDR1 reads PRHDT; CDR2 reads FYEKMQ (reference sequence). The CDR3 consists of 15 residues. CDR3 bases: TGTGCCAGCAGATTAGTAAGCGGGAGGGGGAATGAGCAGTTCTTC. As protein: CASRLVSGRGNEQFF.

This clone appeared a few times. V is TRBV5-1 and J is TRBJ1-3; 9 nucleotides line up with TRBD1. CDR3 length equals 15 residues. Germline V gene lookup returns CDR1 SGHRS and CDR2 YFSETQ. Trimming took 3 bases from V and 4 from J; bases not matched to a gene: 5. This CDR3 is CASSSRTGDGNTIYF. For the CDR3, the DNA is TGCGCCAGCAGCTCCAGGACAGGGGACGGAAACACCATATATTTT.

This chain connects TRBV7-9 to TRBJ2-1; D not certain. CDR3 size: 17 residues. Germline values: CDR1 SEHNR, CDR2 FQNEAQ (reference sequence). V lost 4 bases and J lost 0, with 16 bases in between. CDR3 residues: CASSSLMAASSYNEQFF. CDR3 bases: TGTGCCAGCAGCTCTTTGATGGCGGCTAGCTCCTACAATGAGCAGTTCTTC.

This chain's CDR3 is CASSLVSGRNTDTQYF. CDR3 sequence (DNA): TGTGCCAGCAGCTTAGTTAGCGGGAGGAACACAGATACGCAGTATTTT. This chain uses TRBV7-8 with TRBJ2-3; 10 positions agree with TRBD2. The CDR3 loop spans 16 amino acids. Germline V lookup: CDR1 SGHVS, CDR2 FQNEAQ. V lost 1 base to trimming and J lost 2 bases; unmatched junction nucleotides: 3.

The chain carries TRBV5-1 and TRBJ2-7; no reliable D call. Germline-derived CDR1 and CDR2 are SGHRS and YFSETQ. V was cut by 3 bases and J by 6 bases, with 7 bases left in between. This CDR3 region has 11 residues. This chain's CDR3 is CASSSYSEQYF. The CDR3 DNA follows: TGCGCCAGCAGCTCTTATAGCGAGCAGTACTTC.

This chain joins TRBV5-1 and TRBJ2-2; 10 nucleotides agree with TRBD2. Trimming took 0 bases from V and 6 from J; bases not matched to a gene: 2. Germline V lookup: CDR1 SGHRS, CDR2 YFSETQ. The CDR3 length is 15 residues. The DNA for the CDR3 is TGCGCCAGCAGCTTGGCGAGCGGGAGGGCCGGGGAGCTGTTTTTT. Translated, it gives CASSLASGRAGELFF.

The chain joins TRBV7-2 to TRBJ1-2; TRBD1 matches 11 bases. Germline assignment: CDR1 SGHTA and CDR2 FQGNSA. This CDR3 region has 14 residues. Germline trimming cut 5 bases from V and 11 bases from J; bases unmatched to any gene: 10. In DNA, the CDR3 is TGTGCCAGCAGCCTCACCGGGACAGGGGGAGGGTACACCTTC. This sequence encodes CASSLTGTGGGYTF.

The chain uses TRBV2 and TRBJ1-2; D is possibly TRBD1 (6 bases). This CDR3 contains 12 residues. V shed 10 bases and J shed 8 bases, with 17 bases lying between them. The germline V gene encodes CDR1 SNHLY and CDR2 FYNNEI. The CDR3 DNA reads TGTGCCACCAAAGCCGGGACATTCGGCTACACCTTC. Amino acids: CATKAGTFGYTF.

The chain links TRBV6-2 or TRBV6-3 to TRBJ1-2, with D hard to call. CDR3 length: 13 residues. The germline V gene has CDR1 MNHEY and CDR2 SVGEGT. V dropped 4 bases and J dropped 3 bases, with 9 bases sitting between them. The CDR3 region is CASSWGEYYGYTF. CDR3 nucleotides: TGTGCCAGCAGTTGGGGAGAGTACTATGGCTACACCTTC.

The chain links TRBV7-2 to TRBJ2-1, with 7 bases identical to TRBD2. The germline V gene has CDR1 SGHTA and CDR2 FQGNSA. The CDR3 spans 15 residues. The ends lost 1 base at V and 1 base at J; junction bases unmatched: 1. The CDR3 reads CASSLERGSYNEQFF. The DNA of the CDR3 is TGTGCCAGCAGCTTAGAGCGGGGATCCTACAATGAGCAGTTCTTC. Based on the CDR3 plus reference TRBV7-2 and TRBJ2-1, the full variable domain is GAGVSQSPSNKVTEKGKDVELRCDPISGHTALYWYRQSLGQGLEFLIYFQGNSAPDKSGLPSDRFSAERTGGSVSTLTIQRTQQEDSAVYLCASSLERGSYNEQFFGPGTRLTVL.

The V call is TRBV9, the J call TRBJ2-5; TRBD2 might be the D (5 bases). This CDR3 is 16 amino acids long. Deletions cut 0 bases from V and 1 base from J, with 13 bases between. Per germline, CDR1 SGDLS and CDR2 YYNGEE. The CDR3 loop reads CASSVASGSLQETQYF. CDR3 DNA sequence: TGTGCCAGCAGCGTAGCCAGCGGCAGCCTCCAAGAGACCCAGTACTTC.